This entry concerns a single TCR beta chain. Its antigen is not known. These data originate in a study of T cell clones after liver transplantation. Study information: Liver transplant recipients had immunosuppression withdrawal attempted within 2 years. Blood was drawn pre-transplant, before withdrawal, and after full or failed withdrawal.

Assay: immunoSEQ multiplex PCR; the TCRdb copy retains only in-frame clones and omits some. The sample has over 50,000 clones; 86% are singletons. The CDR3 loop spans 15 amino acids. V was shortened by 0 bases and J by 5 bases, with 11 bases between the two germline ends. Germline CDR1 reads LGHNA; CDR2 reads YNFKEQ. Points from the study as a whole: Migration into the graft, not deletion, may explain lost graft donor-reactive T cells.

The origin of this receptor is a human patient who received a liver transplant. Part of the T cell pool may stem from the graft donor. The genes are TRBV4-2 and TRBJ2-1; D uncertain. Sequencing used CD8+ T cells from blood, obtained 12 months after liver transplant. In DNA, the CDR3 is TGTGCCAGCAGCCAAGATGGGCCTGTCAACAATGAGCAGTTCTTC. This encodes CASSQDGPVNNEQFF.